Listed below are T cell receptor beta chains from one sample, sequenced in a study of blood T cells in healthy people across ages. From the 5' RACE reads, TCRdb called clonotypes with MiXCR, one entry per CDR3 protein. The sample consists of some 640,000 distinct CDR3 sequences, 49% of them appearing once. Sequenced: blood. The receptor set was obtained from a woman aged 55-70 years in good health. CDR3s include the opening cysteine and the closing phenylalanine or tryptophan. The D gene is left open where the match is weak. The size of a clone is reported for some rows only, either as once, few or many, or as a class for expanded clones.

d_call	clone_size	v_call	j_call	cdr3_nt	cdr3_aa
TRBD1	-	TRBV5-5	TRBJ2-7	TGTGCCAGCAGCTTGTCGCGGGGACAGGGATATACCTACGAGCAGTACTTC	CASSLSRGQGYTYEQYF
TRBD1	few	TRBV5-6	TRBJ1-4	TGTGCCAGCAGCTCCGATACAGGGGTTAATGAAAAACTGTTTTTT	CASSSDTGVNEKLFF
-	once	TRBV4-2	TRBJ1-2	TGTGCCAGCAGCCAAGAAAGGGAGAGGGGCTATGGCTACACCTTC	CASSQERERGYGYTF
TRBD2	-	TRBV6-5	TRBJ2-1	TGTGCCAGCAGTTATAAACTAGCGGGAATATCCTACAATGAGCAGTTCTTC	CASSYKLAGISYNEQFF
TRBD1	few	TRBV5-1	TRBJ2-5	TGCGCCAGCAGCTTGATACAGGGGCCAGGGGAGACCCAGTACTTC	CASSLIQGPGETQYF
-	-	TRBV28	TRBJ2-7	TGTGCCAGCAAAAGGGGGGGGGCGAGAACCTACGAGCAGTACTTC	CASKRGGARTYEQYF
-	-	TRBV6-2/TRBV6-3	TRBJ1-1	TGTGCCAGCAGTTACATGGGGATCAACACTGAAGCTTTCTTT	CASSYMGINTEAFF
TRBD1	-	TRBV20-1	TRBJ1-1	TGCAGTGCTAGTCAATCCACAGGGGCTCTTGAAGCTTTCTTT	CSASQSTGALEAFF
TRBD2	-	TRBV14	TRBJ2-7	TGTGTCAGCAGCCAAGGGGGACTAGCGGGAACCTACGAGCAGTACTTC	CVSSQGGLAGTYEQYF
-	few	TRBV20-1	TRBJ2-7	TGCAGTGCTAGTTCCTTACTTCTTAACGAGCAGTACTTC	CSASSLLLNEQYF
-	-	TRBV7-2	TRBJ2-2	TGTGCCAGCACTCGGAGGACTGGCCTCGGGGAGCTGTTTTTT	CASTRRTGLGELFF
-	-	TRBV2	TRBJ2-2	TGTGCCAGCAGGCCGGACAATCAAGCCGGGGAGCTGTTTTTT	CASRPDNQAGELFF
TRBD2	-	TRBV28	TRBJ2-1	TGTGCCAGCAGTTTCGAGGCGGGAGATTGGAATGAGCAGTTCTTC	CASSFEAGDWNEQFF
-	-	TRBV12-3/TRBV12-4	TRBJ1-2	TGTGCCAGCAGTTTTTGGGAGGGGAATGGCTACACCTTC	CASSFWEGNGYTF
-	once	TRBV7-9	TRBJ2-1	TGTGCCAGCTATCTGGCGGGATCCTACAATGAACAGTTCTTC	CASYLAGSYNEQFF
TRBD2	-	TRBV10-3	TRBJ2-2	TGTGCCATCAAGCCGGGACTAGCGGGAGCTAGCGGGGAGCTGTTTTTT	CAIKPGLAGASGELFF
TRBD2	-	TRBV7-3	TRBJ2-1	TGTGCCAGCAGCACCGGGACTAGCGGGAGGGATGAGCAGTTCTTC	CASSTGTSGRDEQFF
TRBD2	-	TRBV9	TRBJ2-1	TGTGCCAGCAACCCGAACGGGAGGTCAAGTGAGCAGTTCTTC	CASNPNGRSSEQFF
TRBD2	-	TRBV4-3	TRBJ2-7	TGCGCCAGCAGCCAAGGGGTCGGGGGGTCCTACGAGCAGTACTTC	CASSQGVGGSYEQYF
TRBD1	-	TRBV27	TRBJ2-7	TGTGCCAGCGGACAGGGCCTTATCTCCTACGAGCAGTACTTC	CASGQGLISYEQYF
TRBD1	few	TRBV5-1	TRBJ2-7	TGCGCCAGCAGCTACGAAACAGGGGCCTACGAGCAGTACTTC	CASSYETGAYEQYF
-	-	TRBV11-3	TRBJ2-7	TGTGCCAGCAGCTCCCGAAACGGGGGGCGGTGGGACTACGAGCAGTACTTC	CASSSRNGGRWDYEQYF
-	-	TRBV7-2	TRBJ1-2	TGTGCCAGCAGCTCCCCTCGGCCGGGACAAAGGCATTATGGCTACACCTTC	CASSSPRPGQRHYGYTF
-	-	TRBV20-1	TRBJ1-2	TGCAGTGCTGAAGAACCGGTACACACTAACTATGGCTACACCTTC	CSAEEPVHTNYGYTF
-	few	TRBV29-1	TRBJ1-1	TGCAGCGTTGAACGGAGCACTGAAGCTTTCTTT	CSVERSTEAFF
-	-	TRBV29-1	TRBJ2-7	TGCAGCGCCTCCTCCTACAATGAGCAGTACTTC	CSASSYNEQYF
TRBD2	-	TRBV7-3	TRBJ2-5	TGTGCCAGCAGCTTCACTAGCGGGAGTTTAGAGACCCAGTACTTC	CASSFTSGSLETQYF
-	few	TRBV20-1	TRBJ2-3	TGCAGTGCTATAGGGCCGGGAACCACAGATACGCAGTATTTT	CSAIGPGTTDTQYF
-	-	TRBV5-1	TRBJ2-7	TGCGCCAGCAGCTTGCCTGAGGGTTCCTACGAGCAGTACTTC	CASSLPEGSYEQYF
-	many	TRBV5-1	TRBJ2-7	TGCGCCAGCAGCGCACAGGCGGGAAGAGTCAACGAGCAGTACTTC	CASSAQAGRVNEQYF
-	few	TRBV7-2	TRBJ2-3	TGTGCCAGCAGCCCTAGGATAGCTACGCAGTATTTT	CASSPRIATQYF
TRBD2	-	TRBV12-5	TRBJ2-3	TGTGCTAGTGGTTTGGTCCCCAGCGGGAGGGCCTTCGCAGATACGCAGTATTTT	CASGLVPSGRAFADTQYF
-	few	TRBV20-1	TRBJ1-2	TGCAGTGCTAGAGTTGTAGCTAACTATGGCTACACCTTC	CSARVVANYGYTF
-	few	TRBV6-2/TRBV6-3	TRBJ2-1	TGTGCCAGCAGTTACTTCAAGGGGGGTTTGAACAATGAGCAGTTCTTC	CASSYFKGGLNNEQFF
-	-	TRBV20-1	TRBJ1-5	TGCAGTGCTAGCAACACCCTTTCGGGGGGATGGTATCAGCCCCAGCATTTT	CSASNTLSGGWYQPQHF
-	-	TRBV29-1	TRBJ2-7	TGCAGCGTGTACAGTGTCCGGGCCGGATCCTACGAGCAGTACTTC	CSVYSVRAGSYEQYF